This is a list of T cell receptor beta chains from one sample in a study of T cell responses to AZD1222 COVID-19 vaccine. Generated by immunoSEQ multiplex PCR, the TCRdb table keeps only in-frame clones and is missing some. The top ten hold around 1% of the sample, which has over 150,000 clones, roughly 91% seen once. Here the sequenced sample was peripheral blood, taken 28 days after the second dose of the MenACWY control vaccine. The receptors stem from an adult who received the MenACWY meningococcal vaccine as a control. The CDR3 runs from the conserved cysteine through the conserved F or W. The D gene is left open where the match is weak. Only some rows state a clone size, as once, few, many or a class for expanded clones.

V	J	size	D	CDR3	DNA
TRBV10-3	TRBJ1-5	NA	TRBD1	CAIRDTGDQPQHF	TGTGCCATCAGGGACACAGGGGATCAGCCCCAGCATTTT
TRBV19	TRBJ1-1	NA	NA	CASTQWEGNTEAFF	TGTGCCAGTACCCAGTGGGAGGGGAACACTGAAGCTTTCTTT
TRBV27	TRBJ2-7	NA	NA	CASGYGRGEQYF	TGTGCCAGCGGATACGGCCGGGGCGAGCAGTACTTC
TRBV12-5	TRBJ1-2	once	NA	CASGVELGGYTF	TGTGCTAGTGGGGTAGAGCTGGGGGGCTACACCTTC
TRBV3-1/TRBV3-2	TRBJ2-3	NA	NA	CASSLLGGTDTQYF	TGTGCCAGCAGCCTCCTCGGGGGCACAGATACGCAGTATTTT
TRBV9	TRBJ1-3	NA	NA	CASSSTSGNTIYF	TGTGCCAGCAGCTCTACAAGTGGAAACACCATATATTTT
TRBV7-3	TRBJ1-1	NA	NA	CASSPGAGVMAEAFF	TGTGCCAGCAGCCCCGGGGCAGGGGTGATGGCTGAAGCTTTCTTT
TRBV24-1	TRBJ2-1	NA	NA	CATSARGSYNEQFF	TGTGCCACCAGTGCCAGGGGTTCCTACAATGAGCAGTTCTTC
TRBV29-1	TRBJ1-5	NA	NA	CSVSSRGGPQHF	TGCAGCGTTTCCTCGAGGGGAGGGCCCCAGCATTTT
TRBV27	TRBJ1-3	NA	NA	CASSPKSRAGGAGNTIYF	TGTGCCAGCAGTCCAAAATCCCGGGCCGGAGGGGCTGGAAACACCATATATTTT
TRBV12-2	TRBJ1-4	NA	NA	CASRLAVHGTGGKLFF	TGTGCAAGTCGCTTAGCAGTACATGGGACAGGGGGCAAACTGTTTTTT
TRBV6-5	TRBJ2-3	NA	NA	CASGGSTDTQYF	TGTGCCAGCGGGGGAAGCACAGATACGCAGTATTTT
TRBV20-1	TRBJ1-1	NA	NA	CSATDSEAFF	TGCAGTGCTACGGACAGCGAAGCTTTCTTT
TRBV3-1/TRBV3-2	TRBJ2-3	NA	NA	CASSQGRTARDTQYF	TGTGCCAGCAGCCAAGGTCGGACTGCCAGGGATACGCAGTATTTT
TRBV5-8	TRBJ2-5	NA	NA	CASSLGSKETQYF	TGTGCCAGCAGCTTGGGTTCTAAAGAGACCCAGTACTTC
TRBV6-1	TRBJ1-5	once	NA	CASSERASFAPQHF	TGTGCCAGCAGTGAACGTGCCAGCTTCGCGCCCCAGCATTTT
TRBV2	TRBJ2-7	NA	NA	CASTGDSHEQYF	TGTGCCAGCACTGGGGATTCCCACGAGCAGTACTTC
TRBV6-5	TRBJ2-3	NA	NA	CASSSYGGFTDTQYF	TGTGCCAGCAGTTCCTACGGGGGCTTCACAGATACGCAGTATTTT